This entry lists 3 T cell receptor beta chains sequenced from one sample in a study of blood T cell repertoires in COVID-19. Here immunoSEQ multiplex PCR was the method, and the copy in TCRdb shows in-frame clones only, minus some. The table shows over 25,000 clones, with 84% occurring only once. Sequenced input: peripheral blood. The receptors shown here come from a woman of 80 years or more with acute or convalescent COVID-19.

The rearrangement links TRBV28 to TRBJ1-2; 12 bases map to TRBD1. The V and J ends lost 3 bases and 6 bases, in that order; junction bases with no gene match: 11. Germline V CDR1 and CDR2: MDHEN, SYDVKM. The CDR3 spans 17 residues. In DNA form, the CDR3 reads TGTGCCAGCAGTTTTGAATGGGACAGGGGGCACTCTGATGGCTACACCTTC. This translates into CASSFEWDRGHSDGYTF.

The chain is built from TRBV5-6 and TRBJ1-4; TRBD1 matches at 9 bases. V was clipped by 0 bases and J by 7 bases; unmatched bases: 4. Germline loops: CDR1 SGHDT, CDR2 YYEEEE. The CDR3 is 15 amino acids. CDR3 loop: CASSLGTGGSEKLFF. CDR3 bases: TGTGCCAGCAGCTTGGGAACAGGGGGCAGTGAAAAACTGTTTTTT.

The gene calls are TRBV5-4 and TRBJ1-1; D unclear. The CDR3 totals 12 residues. V was shortened by 0 bases and J by 6 bases, with 6 bases between the two germline ends. Looked up from germline, CDR1 is SGHNT and CDR2 is YYREEE (reference sequence). Here the CDR3 reads CASSLDGPEAFF. Here the CDR3 DNA reads TGTGCCAGCAGCTTGGATGGCCCTGAAGCTTTCTTT.